This T cell receptor beta chain was sequenced in a study of response to subunit inactivated influenza vaccine. Overall study results and limits: T cells newly recruited by each seasonal influenza vaccination are few, the authors suggested.

As to this clonotype: The target antigen is unknown.

Using its own MiXCR run on the RT-PCR reads, TCRdb lists one record per CDR3 protein. The data show 530,000 or so distinct CDR3 sequences, over 25% seen once. The TCR originated in a man aged 45 to 65 who received an inactivated influenza vaccine. The sequenced sample was CD4+ T cells sorted from PBMCs, obtained roughly 5 days after vaccination.

The CDR3, as DNA: TGCAGCGTCCGATTAGAGACCCAGTACTTC. It encodes CSVRLETQYF. J is TRBJ2-5 and V is TRBV29-1; D is uncertain. This CDR3 region has 10 residues. V lost 6 bases and J lost 4, with 6 bases in between. Germline V gives CDR1 SQVTM, CDR2 ANQGSEA.